This record covers a single T cell receptor (beta chain). There is no known antigen for this receptor. No much larger clonotype is one base removed from it; base qualities were not supplied. Library method: PCR. TCRdb records NextSeq 500 as the sequencer. Bulk TCR libraries were made following a previously described method, with the TCR primers given in Table S5. Purification of total RNA was performed with the Qiagen AllPrep DNA/RNA kit. Reads from multiple sequencing runs of the same library were pooled before analysis. Under the source paper's analysis protocol: Reads were retained only if the reads had an exact TCR constant sequence, and the retained reads were trimmed to 150 nt and grouped according to their 12-nt molecular barcodes. Within each barcode group, reads were sub-clustered at a 15% Levenshtein threshold, and quality-weighted consensus sequences were built per RNA molecule. Non-functional sequences were discarded, and so were lower-count sequences lying one edit away from another sequence. Based on a fit of two negative binomial distributions, barcode sub-clusters having less than 20% of the maximum read count were discarded. In-frame beta chains were kept once TCRdb had trimmed the public reads at Q25 with fastp and called clones with MiXCR. Every CDR3 protein is listed once, alongside the most common genes and DNA of its rows. The V and J calls come from TCRdb's annotation, not from the publication. For this sample the table gives approximately 590,000 distinct CDR3 sequences, of which 25% were detected only once. The top ten clones comprise 0.78% of the sample.

This sample is drawn from a study of molecular identifiers for immune sequencing clone quantification (dated by TCRdb to the late 2010s). General notes on the study: For a replicate experiment, the RNA from either 20,000 or 100,000 naive CD8 T cells was divided into five aliquots, and four of those aliquots went on to sequencing. This methods study benchmarked molecular-identifier clustering-based TCR repertoire sequencing (MIDCIRS) and TCR RNA copy counting, using CD8 T cells to do so. The paper's findings and limits, for the study overall: Modeling estimated 3 to 3.5 recovered TCR RNA copies per cell, compared with about 10 by digital PCR, which implies around 33% capture efficiency. Without barcode sub-clustering, chimeric consensus sequences inflated TCR diversity; chimeras reached as high as 47%. Highly expanded clone sizes could be underestimated because identical TCR molecules may share a barcode. The naive libraries included spiked-in Jurkat TCR RNA (approximately 11 copies' worth), and this RNA is not part of the donor repertoire. In CMV-specific effector cells, over 97% of molecules were held by clones above 20 RNA copies, whereas under 1% of molecules were held by such clones in naive cells. Spiked-in Jurkat TCR RNA equal to a single cell's worth was reported to be detectable even within 1,100,000 naive CD8 T cells.

Libraries of naive CD8 T cells were built from approximately 20,000 to 1,000,000 sorted cells, with 10%, 30% or 50% of the purified RNA used. Naive CD8 T cells, defined as CD8+CD4-CCR7+CD45RA+, were FACS-sorted into RLT Plus buffer on a BD FACSAria II. To test detection sensitivity, Jurkat RNA equivalent to nine to ten TCR copies was spiked into samples of roughly 18,000-1,000,000 naive CD8 T cells. CD8 T cells were enriched using RosetteSep CD8+ T Cell Enrichment Cocktail and Ficoll-Paque, and the enriched cells then underwent ACK red cell lysis. The CDR3 starts with the cysteine, ends with the phenylalanine, and has 16 residues. Only the CDR3 region is kept as DNA, spanning 48 bases read in frame from base 1. Taken from the germline V gene, the CDR1 and CDR2 loops are MGHRA and YSYEKL. V and J lose 0 bases and 4 bases, and a span of 15 bases separates them.

The chain is assembled from TRBV4-1 and TRBJ1-2; a weak D assignment points to TRBD1 (5 bases agree). The sequence was obtained from a human donor in good health. Some libraries in this study had Jurkat cell RNA spiked in. Input material: naive CD8+ T cells from blood, with Jurkat cell RNA spiked in. The cell subset or site label, as the study defines it: FACS-sorted CD8+CD4-CCR7+CD45RA+ naive T cells. The nucleotide sequence reads as follows: TGCGCCAGCAGCCAAGAAACCCTGGCAGGGTCCTATGGCTACACCTTC. It is translated as CASSQETLAGSYGYTF.